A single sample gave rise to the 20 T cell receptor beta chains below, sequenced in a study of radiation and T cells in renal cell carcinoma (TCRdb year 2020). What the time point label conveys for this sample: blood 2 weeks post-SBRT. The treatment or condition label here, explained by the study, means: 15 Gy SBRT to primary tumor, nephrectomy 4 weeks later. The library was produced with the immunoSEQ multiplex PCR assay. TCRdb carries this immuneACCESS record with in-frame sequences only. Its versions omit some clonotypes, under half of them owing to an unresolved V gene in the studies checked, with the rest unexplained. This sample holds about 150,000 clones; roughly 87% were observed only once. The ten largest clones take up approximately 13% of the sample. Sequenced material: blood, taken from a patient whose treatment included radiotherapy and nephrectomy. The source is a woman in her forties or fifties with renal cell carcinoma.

DNA of the CDR3: TGTGCCAGCAGCTTGATTAGCGGGGGATACAATGAGCAGTTCTTC. Encoded protein: CASSLISGGYNEQFF. The genes are TRBV5-6 and TRBJ2-1, with TRBD2 matching over 9 bases. The trim removed 1 base at V and 4 bases at J, leaving 3 bases unmatched. Germline CDR1 is SGHDT and CDR2 is YYEEEE. The CDR3 consists of 15 residues. The full variable domain, completed using reference TRBV5-6 and TRBJ2-1, is DAGVTQSPTHLIKTRGQQVTLRCSPKSGHDTVSWYQQALGQGPQFIFQYYEEEERQRGNFPDRFSGHQFPNYSSELNVNALLLGDSALYLCASSLISGGYNEQFFGPGTRLTVL.

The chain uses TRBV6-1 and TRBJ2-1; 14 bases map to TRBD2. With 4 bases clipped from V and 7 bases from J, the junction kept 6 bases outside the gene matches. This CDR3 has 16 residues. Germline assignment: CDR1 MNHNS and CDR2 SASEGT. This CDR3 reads CASSGSGLAGGNEQFF. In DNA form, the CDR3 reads TGTGCCAGCAGTGGATCCGGACTAGCGGGGGGTAATGAGCAGTTCTTC.

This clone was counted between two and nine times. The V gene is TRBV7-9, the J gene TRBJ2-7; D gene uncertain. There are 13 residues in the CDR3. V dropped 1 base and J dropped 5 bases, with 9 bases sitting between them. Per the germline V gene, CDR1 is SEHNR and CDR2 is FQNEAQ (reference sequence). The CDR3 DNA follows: TGTGCCAGCAGCTTAGGAGTCCCTGACGAGCAGTACTTC. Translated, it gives CASSLGVPDEQYF.

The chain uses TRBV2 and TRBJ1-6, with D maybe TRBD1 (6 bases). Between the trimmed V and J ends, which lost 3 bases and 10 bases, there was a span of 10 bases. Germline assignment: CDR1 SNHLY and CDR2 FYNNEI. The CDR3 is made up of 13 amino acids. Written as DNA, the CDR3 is TGTGCCAGCAGTGACAGGGGAGTATCACCCCTCCACTTT. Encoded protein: CASSDRGVSPLHF.

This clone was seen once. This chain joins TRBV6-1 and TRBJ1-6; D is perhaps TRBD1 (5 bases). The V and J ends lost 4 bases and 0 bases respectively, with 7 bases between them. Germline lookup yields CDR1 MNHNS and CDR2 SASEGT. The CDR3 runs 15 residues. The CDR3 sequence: CASSVGVSYNSPLHF. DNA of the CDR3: TGTGCCAGCAGTGTGGGGGTCTCCTATAATTCACCCCTCCACTTT.

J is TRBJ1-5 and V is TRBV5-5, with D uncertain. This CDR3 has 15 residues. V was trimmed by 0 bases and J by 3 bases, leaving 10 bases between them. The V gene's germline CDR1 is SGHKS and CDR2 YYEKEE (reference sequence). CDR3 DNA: TGTGCCAGCAGCTTGGTTGGGTCCAACAATCAGCCCCAGCATTTT. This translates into CASSLVGSNNQPQHF.

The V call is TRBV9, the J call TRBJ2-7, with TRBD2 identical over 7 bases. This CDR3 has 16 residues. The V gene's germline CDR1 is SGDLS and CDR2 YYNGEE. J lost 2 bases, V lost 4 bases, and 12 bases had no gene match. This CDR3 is CASSPDPGGPAYEQYF. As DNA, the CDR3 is TGTGCCAGCAGCCCGGATCCGGGGGGTCCAGCCTACGAGCAGTACTTC.

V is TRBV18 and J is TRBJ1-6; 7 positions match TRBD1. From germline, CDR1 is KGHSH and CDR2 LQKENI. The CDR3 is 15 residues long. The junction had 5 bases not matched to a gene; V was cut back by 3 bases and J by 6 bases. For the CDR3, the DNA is TGTGCCAGCTCACCCTCCGACAGGGTTAATTCACCCCTCCACTTT. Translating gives CASSPSDRVNSPLHF. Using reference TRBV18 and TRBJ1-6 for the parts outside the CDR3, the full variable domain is NAGVMQNPRHLVRRRGQEARLRCSPMKGHSHVYWYRQLPEEGLKFMVYLQKENIIDESGMPKERFSAEFPKEGPSILRIQQVVRGDSAAYFCASSPSDRVNSPLHFGNGTRLTVT.

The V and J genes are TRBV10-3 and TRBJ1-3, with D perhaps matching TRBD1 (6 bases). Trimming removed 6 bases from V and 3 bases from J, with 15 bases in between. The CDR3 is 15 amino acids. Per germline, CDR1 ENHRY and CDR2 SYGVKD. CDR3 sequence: CAISATGNLGNTIYF. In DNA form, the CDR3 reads TGTGCCATCAGCGCCACAGGGAACCTTGGAAACACCATATATTTT.

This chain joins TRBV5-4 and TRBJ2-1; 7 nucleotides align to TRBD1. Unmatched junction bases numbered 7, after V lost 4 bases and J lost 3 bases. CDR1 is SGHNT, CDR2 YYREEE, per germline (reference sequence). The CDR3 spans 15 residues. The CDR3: CASSPGTERYNEQFF. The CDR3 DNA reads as TGTGCCAGCAGCCCCGGGACAGAACGCTACAATGAGCAGTTCTTC. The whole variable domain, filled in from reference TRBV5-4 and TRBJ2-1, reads ETGVTQSPTHLIKTRGQQVTLRCSSQSGHNTVSWYQQALGQGPQFIFQYYREEENGRGNFPPRFSGLQFPNYSSELNVNALELDDSALYLCASSPGTERYNEQFFGPGTRLTVL.

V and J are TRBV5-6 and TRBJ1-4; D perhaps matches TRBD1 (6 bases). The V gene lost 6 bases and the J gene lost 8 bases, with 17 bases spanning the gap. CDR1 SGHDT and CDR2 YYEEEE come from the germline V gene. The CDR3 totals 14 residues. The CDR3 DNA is TGTGCCAGCACCACTCTGGGGGCGCGAGAAAAACTGTTTTTT. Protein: CASTTLGAREKLFF.

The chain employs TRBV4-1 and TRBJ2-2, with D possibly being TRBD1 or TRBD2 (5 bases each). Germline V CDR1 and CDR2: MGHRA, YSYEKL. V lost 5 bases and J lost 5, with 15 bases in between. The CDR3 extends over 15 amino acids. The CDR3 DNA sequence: TGCGCCAGCAGCGACGACCGAGGGGTGACCGGGGAGCTGTTTTTT. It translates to CASSDDRGVTGELFF.

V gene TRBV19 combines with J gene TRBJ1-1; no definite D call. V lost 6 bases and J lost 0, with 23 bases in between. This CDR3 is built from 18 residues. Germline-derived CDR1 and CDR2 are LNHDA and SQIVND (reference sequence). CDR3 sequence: CASSDPSEAQYMNTEAFF. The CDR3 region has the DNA TGTGCCAGTAGCGACCCCTCCGAGGCACAGTACATGAACACTGAAGCTTTCTTT.

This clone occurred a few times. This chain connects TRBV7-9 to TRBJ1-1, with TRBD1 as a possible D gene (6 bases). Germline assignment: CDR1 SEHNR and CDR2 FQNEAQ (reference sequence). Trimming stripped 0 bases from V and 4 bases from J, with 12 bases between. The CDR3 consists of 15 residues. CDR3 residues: CASSLATGRGTEAFF. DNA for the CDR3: TGTGCCAGCAGCTTAGCAACAGGGAGGGGCACTGAAGCTTTCTTT. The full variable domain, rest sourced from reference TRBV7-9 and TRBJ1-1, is DTGVSQNPRHKITKRGQNVTFRCDPISEHNRLYWYRQTLGQGPEFLTYFQNEAQLEKSRLLSDRFSAERPKGSFSTLEIQRTEQGDSAMYLCASSLATGRGTEAFFGQGTRLTVV.

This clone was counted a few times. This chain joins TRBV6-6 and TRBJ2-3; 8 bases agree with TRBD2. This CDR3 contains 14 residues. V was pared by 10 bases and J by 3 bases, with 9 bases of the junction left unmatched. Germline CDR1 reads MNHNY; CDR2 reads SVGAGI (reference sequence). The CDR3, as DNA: TGTGCCACCGGGGGGGATAGTGGGACAGATACGCAGTATTTT. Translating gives CATGGDSGTDTQYF.

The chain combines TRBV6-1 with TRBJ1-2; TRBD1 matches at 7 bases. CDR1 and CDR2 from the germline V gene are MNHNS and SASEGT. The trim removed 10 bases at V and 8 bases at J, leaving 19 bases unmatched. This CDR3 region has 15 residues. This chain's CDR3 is CANQGTQLTGDGYTF. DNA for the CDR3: TGTGCCAACCAAGGGACCCAACTCACAGGGGACGGCTACACCTTC.

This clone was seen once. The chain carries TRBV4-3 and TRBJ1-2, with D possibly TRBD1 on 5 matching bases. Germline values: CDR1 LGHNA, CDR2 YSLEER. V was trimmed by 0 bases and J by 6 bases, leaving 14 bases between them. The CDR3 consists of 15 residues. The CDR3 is CASSQEGASYHGYTF. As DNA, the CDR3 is TGCGCCAGCAGCCAAGAAGGGGCCAGTTATCATGGCTACACCTTC.

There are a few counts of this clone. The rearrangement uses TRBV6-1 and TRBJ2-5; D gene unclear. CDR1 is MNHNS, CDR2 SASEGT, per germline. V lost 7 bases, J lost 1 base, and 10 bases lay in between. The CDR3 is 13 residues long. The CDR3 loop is CASNMAVQETQYF. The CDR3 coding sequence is TGTGCCAGCAATATGGCAGTCCAAGAGACCCAGTACTTC.

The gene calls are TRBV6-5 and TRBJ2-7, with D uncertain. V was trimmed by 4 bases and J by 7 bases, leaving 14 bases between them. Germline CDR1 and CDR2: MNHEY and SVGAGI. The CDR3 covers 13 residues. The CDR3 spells CASSWVLLGEQYF. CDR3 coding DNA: TGTGCCAGCAGTTGGGTCTTATTGGGGGAGCAGTACTTC.

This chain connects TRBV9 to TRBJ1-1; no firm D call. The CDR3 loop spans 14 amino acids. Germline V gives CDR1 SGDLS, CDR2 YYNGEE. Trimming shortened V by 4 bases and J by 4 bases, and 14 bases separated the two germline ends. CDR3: CASSTNNRGTEAFF. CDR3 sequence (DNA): TGTGCCAGCAGCACCAACAACCGGGGCACTGAAGCTTTCTTT.